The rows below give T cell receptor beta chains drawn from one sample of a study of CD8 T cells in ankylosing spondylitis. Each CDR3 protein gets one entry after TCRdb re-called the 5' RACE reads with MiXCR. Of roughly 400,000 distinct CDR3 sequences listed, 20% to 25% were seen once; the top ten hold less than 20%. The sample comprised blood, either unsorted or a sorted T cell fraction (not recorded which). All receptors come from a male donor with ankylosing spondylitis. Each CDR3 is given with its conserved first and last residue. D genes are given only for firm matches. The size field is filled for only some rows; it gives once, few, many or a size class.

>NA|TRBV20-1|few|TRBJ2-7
TGCAGTGCTAGTTGGGACCTCGAGCAGTACTTC
CSASWDLEQYF
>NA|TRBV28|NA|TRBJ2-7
TGTGCCAGCAGTTTCGGGGTGCGACAGCTCGAGCAGTACTTC
CASSFGVRQLEQYF
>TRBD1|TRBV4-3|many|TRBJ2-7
TGCGCCAGCAGCCTAAGGACAGGGCCCTACGAGCAGTACTTC
CASSLRTGPYEQYF
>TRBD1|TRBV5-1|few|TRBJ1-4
TGCGCCAGCAGCTCTGGGAGCCGACAGGGGGTTGCAACTAATGAAAAACTGTTTTTT
CASSSGSRQGVATNEKLFF
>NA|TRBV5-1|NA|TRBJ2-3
TGCGCCAGCAGCCCTGTCTCCCGGGTTACTCCCGCAGATACGCAGTATTTT
CASSPVSRVTPADTQYF
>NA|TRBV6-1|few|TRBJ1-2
TGTGCCAGCAGTGAAGCAGGGGCAGGAGGCTACACCTTC
CASSEAGAGGYTF
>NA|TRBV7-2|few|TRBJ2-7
TGTGCCAGCAGCTTAACTCGAAACACCCACTACGAGCAGTACTTC
CASSLTRNTHYEQYF
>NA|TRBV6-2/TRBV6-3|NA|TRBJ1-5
TGTGCCAGCAGTTATGTGGGAAGCAATCAGCCCCAGCATTTT
CASSYVGSNQPQHF
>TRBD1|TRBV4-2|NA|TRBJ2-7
TGTGCCAGCAGCCAAGCGGGACAGGGGGCATTCGAGCAGTACTTC
CASSQAGQGAFEQYF
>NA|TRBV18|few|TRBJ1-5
TGTGCCAGCTCACCACTCGCAGGGGGCAATCAGCCCCAGCATTTT
CASSPLAGGNQPQHF
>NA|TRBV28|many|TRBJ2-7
TGTGCCAGCAGTTTAACCCCCTACGAGCAGTACTTC
CASSLTPYEQYF
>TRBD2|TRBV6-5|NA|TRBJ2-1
TGTGCCAGCAGCTCTCGAGCGGGAGGCCCCTACAATGAGCAGTTCTTC
CASSSRAGGPYNEQFF
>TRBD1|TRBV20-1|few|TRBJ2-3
TGCAGTGCTAGATACCTACAGGGGGCCCGAGGAGATACGCAGTATTTT
CSARYLQGARGDTQYF